Listed below are T cell receptor beta chains from one sample, sequenced in a study of T cells in Graves' hyperthyroidism and ophthalmopathy. TCRdb processed the multiplex PCR reads anew with MiXCR; each CDR3 protein has one entry. The repertoire holds 45,000 to 50,000 distinct CDR3 sequences, with more than 40% as singletons. Material: peripheral blood or thyroid tissue (not recorded which). The receptors shown here come from a woman in her forties or fifties with Graves' hyperthyroidism. CDR3s include the opening cysteine and the closing phenylalanine or tryptophan. D genes are given only for firm matches. Expanded clones are given a class, and other clones once, few, many or no size at all.

j_call,d_call,v_call,clone_size,cdr3_aa,cdr3_nt
TRBJ2-7,.,TRBV5-1,many,CASSGEVSSYEQYF,TGCGCCAGCTCAGGGGAGGTAAGCTCCTACGAGCAGTACTTC
TRBJ1-6,TRBD1,TRBV7-9,once,CASSLTRGSPLHF,TGTGCCAGCAGCTTGACCAGGGGGTCACCCCTCCACTTT
TRBJ2-2,TRBD2,TRBV10-3,.,CATSDSPRLTSGTNTGELFF,TGTGCCACCAGTGATTCCCCCCGCCTCACTAGCGGGACGAACACCGGGGAGCTGTTTTTT
TRBJ1-3,.,TRBV9,.,CASSVPGSGNTIYF,TGTGCCAGCTCAGTCCCGGGCTCAGGAAACACCATATATTTT
TRBJ2-7,.,TRBV2,.,CASSFSYLGQIKYYEQYF,TGTGCCAGCAGTTTCTCTTACCTTGGGCAGATCAAGTACTACGAGCAGTACTTC
TRBJ1-1,.,TRBV29-1,.,CSVDPSAGRVETEAFF,TGCAGCGTTGACCCCTCCGCAGGGAGGGTCGAAACTGAAGCTTTCTTT
TRBJ1-1,.,TRBV7-2,many,CASSPGGGVGTEAFF,TGTGCCAGCAGCCCCGGAGGGGGGGTTGGGACTGAAGCTTTCTTT
TRBJ1-1,.,TRBV7-7,medium-sized,CASSPNLNTEAFF,TGTGCTAGCAGCCCGAACTTGAACACTGAAGCTTTCTTT
TRBJ1-5,.,TRBV9,many,CASSPEGGGSNQPQHF,TGTGCCAGCAGCCCCGAGGGTGGGGGTAGCAATCAGCCCCAGCATTTT
TRBJ2-5,.,TRBV15,.,CATSRGQETQYF,TGTGCCACCAGCCGGGGCCAAGAGACCCAGTACTTC
TRBJ1-1,.,TRBV7-9,.,CASSSRVRDNTEAFF,TGTGCCAGCAGCTCACGGGTCAGGGACAACACTGAAGCTTTCTTT
TRBJ2-7,.,TRBV5-1,many,CASSIRREGTYEQYF,TGCGCCAGCAGCATTCGCAGGGAAGGGACCTACGAGCAGTACTTC
TRBJ1-1,.,TRBV3-1,many,CASSQEGGYEAFF,TGTGCCAGCAGCCAAGAAGGGGGATATGAAGCTTTCTTT
TRBJ2-7,TRBD2,TRBV7-8,.,CASSATSGIPPYEQYF,TGTGCCAGCAGCGCTACTAGCGGGATTCCCCCCTACGAGCAGTACTTC
TRBJ2-6,.,TRBV5-1,many,CASSLAQPSGANVLTF,TGCGCCAGCAGCTTGGCACAGCCCTCTGGGGCCAACGTCCTGACTTTC
TRBJ2-7,TRBD1,TRBV20-1,.,CSARAGQGWYF,TGCAGTGCTAGAGCGGGACAGGGTTGGTACTTC
TRBJ2-3,.,TRBV19,.,CASSIGPGVGDTQYF,TGTGCCAGTAGTATAGGGCCCGGGGTTGGGGATACGCAGTATTTT
TRBJ2-6,.,TRBV29-1,many,CSVEAGPGANVLTF,TGCAGCGTTGAGGCGGGGCCGGGGGCCAACGTCCTGACTTTC
TRBJ2-7,.,TRBV7-6,few,CASSLWGGYEQYF,TGTGCCAGCAGCTTATGGGGCGGCTACGAGCAGTACTTC
TRBJ1-2,.,TRBV6-5,many,CASSYRINYGYTF,TGTGCCAGCAGTTACAGGATCAACTATGGCTACACCTTC
TRBJ2-6,.,TRBV6-2/TRBV6-3,many,CASSSRPGGANVLTF,TGTGCCAGCAGCTCCCGTCCGGGGGGGGCCAACGTCCTGACTTTC
TRBJ1-1,TRBD1,TRBV29-1,.,CSVDDREHEAFF,TGCAGCGTTGATGACAGGGAGCATGAAGCTTTCTTT
TRBJ2-5,TRBD1,TRBV5-1,.,CASREPGQGIETQYF,TGCGCCAGCAGGGAGCCGGGACAGGGGATAGAGACCCAGTACTTC
TRBJ1-6,.,TRBV20-1,many,CSSTRDIVTPDNSPLHF,TGCAGTAGTACCCGGGACATCGTTACCCCGGATAATTCACCCCTCCACTTT
TRBJ1-5,.,TRBV13,many,CASSRGQNNQPQHF,TGTGCCAGCAGCCGAGGACAGAACAATCAGCCCCAGCATTTT
TRBJ2-2,TRBD2,TRBV7-8,.,CASSLVGLDLANTGELFF,TGTGCCAGCAGCTTAGTGGGACTAGACCTCGCGAACACCGGGGAGCTGTTTTTT
TRBJ1-6,.,TRBV2,.,CASSDSGALSPLHF,TGTGCCAGCAGTGATTCGGGGGCCCTCTCACCCCTCCACTTT
TRBJ1-5,.,TRBV5-4,many,CASSLRGAQPQHF,TGTGCCAGCAGCTTGCGGGGAGCCCAGCCCCAGCATTTT
TRBJ2-7,TRBD2,TRBV20-1,.,CSAIAGTSGTEQYF,TGCAGTGCTATTGCCGGGACTAGCGGGACCGAGCAGTACTTC
TRBJ2-7,.,TRBV10-1,many,CASSEFGTREQYF,TGCGCCAGCAGTGAATTCGGGACGAGGGAGCAGTACTTC
TRBJ2-3,TRBD1,TRBV5-1,many,CASSALTGGSTDTQYF,TGCGCCAGCAGCGCCCTGACAGGGGGCAGCACAGATACGCAGTATTTT
TRBJ1-5,.,TRBV10-3,.,CAISPGGGQPQHF,TGTGCCATCAGCCCTGGGGGCGGTCAGCCCCAGCATTTT
TRBJ2-5,TRBD2,TRBV9,.,CASSVDSGRLETQYF,TGTGCCAGCAGCGTAGATAGCGGGAGATTGGAGACCCAGTACTTC
TRBJ2-7,TRBD1,TRBV5-8,.,CASGRDRSTYEQYF,TGTGCCAGCGGGCGGGACAGGTCCACCTACGAGCAGTACTTC
TRBJ1-2,.,TRBV6-5,.,CASTSTPSGGYTF,TGTGCCAGCACTTCTACTCCCTCGGGCGGCTACACCTTC
TRBJ2-7,.,TRBV4-1,many,CASSQETFPSSYEQYF,TGCGCCAGCAGCCAGGAGACCTTCCCCTCCTCCTACGAGCAGTACTTC
TRBJ2-2,.,TRBV2,.,CASTLRGELFF,TGTGCCAGCACCTTAAGAGGGGAGCTGTTTTTT